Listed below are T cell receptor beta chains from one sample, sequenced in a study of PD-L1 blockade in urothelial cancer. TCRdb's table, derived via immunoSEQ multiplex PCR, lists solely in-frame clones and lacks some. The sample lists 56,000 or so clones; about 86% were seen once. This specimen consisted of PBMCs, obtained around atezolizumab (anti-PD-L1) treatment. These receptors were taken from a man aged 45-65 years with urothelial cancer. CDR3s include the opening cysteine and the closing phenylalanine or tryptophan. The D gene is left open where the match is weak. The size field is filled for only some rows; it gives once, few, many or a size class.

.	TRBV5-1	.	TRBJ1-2	CASSPGTNGYTF	TGCGCCAGCAGCCCGGGGACTAACGGCTACACCTTC
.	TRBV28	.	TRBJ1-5	CASSFLTGSNQPQHF	TGTGCCAGCAGTTTCCTAACAGGTAGCAATCAGCCCCAGCATTTT
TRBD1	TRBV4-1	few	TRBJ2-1	CASSQGRTGTGGWKQFF	TGCGCCAGCAGCCAAGGTAGAACCGGGACAGGGGGATGGAAGCAGTTCTTC
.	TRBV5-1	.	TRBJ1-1	CASSLVLENTEAFF	TGCGCCAGCAGCTTGGTGCTAGAGAACACTGAAGCTTTCTTT
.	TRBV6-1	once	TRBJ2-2	CATLTGWTGELFF	TGTGCCACACTGACAGGTTGGACCGGGGAGCTGTTTTTT
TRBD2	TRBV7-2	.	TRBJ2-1	CASSLLTSGSNEQFF	TGTGCCAGCAGCTTATTAACTAGCGGGTCGAATGAGCAGTTCTTC
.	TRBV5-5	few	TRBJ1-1	CASSSIQNTEAFF	TGTGCCAGCAGTTCCATCCAGAACACTGAAGCTTTCTTT
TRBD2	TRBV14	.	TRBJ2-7	CASSQKRLAGYYEQYF	TGTGCCAGCAGCCAAAAACGACTAGCGGGCTACTACGAGCAGTACTTC
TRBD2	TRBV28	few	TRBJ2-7	CASSSGRAGFKSYEQYF	TGTGCCAGCAGTTCCGGGAGGGCCGGTTTTAAATCCTACGAGCAGTACTTC
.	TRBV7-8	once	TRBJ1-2	CASSYTQDYGYTF	TGTGCCAGCAGCTACACACAGGATTATGGCTACACCTTC
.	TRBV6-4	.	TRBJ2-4	CASRVRVWAKNIQYF	TGTGCCAGCAGGGTCCGGGTCTGGGCCAAAAACATTCAGTACTTC
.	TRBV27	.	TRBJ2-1	CASSLFAPTRGDEQFF	TGTGCCAGCAGTTTATTCGCCCCGACTAGGGGCGATGAGCAGTTCTTC
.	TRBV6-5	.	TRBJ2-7	CASSYIVSIHEQYF	TGTGCCAGCAGTTACATCGTCAGTATCCACGAGCAGTACTTC
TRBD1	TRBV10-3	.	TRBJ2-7	CAIGGTGGTYEQYF	TGTGCCATCGGGGGGACAGGCGGCACCTACGAGCAGTACTTC
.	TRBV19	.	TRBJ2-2	CASTWDFTGELFF	TGTGCCAGTACCTGGGACTTCACCGGGGAGCTGTTTTTT
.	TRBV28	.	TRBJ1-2	CASSRRQALGYGYTF	TGTGCCAGCAGTCGTCGACAGGCCCTTGGCTATGGCTACACCTTC
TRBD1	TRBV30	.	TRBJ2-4	CAWSRNRGMTKNIQYF	TGTGCCTGGAGTCGGAACAGGGGGATGACCAAAAACATTCAGTACTTC
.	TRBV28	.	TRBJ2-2	CASSFIGGRTGELFF	TGTGCCAGCAGTTTTATCGGGGGGCGCACCGGGGAGCTGTTTTTT
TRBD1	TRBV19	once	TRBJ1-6	CASSPRDRDNSPLHF	TGTGCCAGTAGTCCTAGGGACAGGGATAATTCACCCCTCCACTTT
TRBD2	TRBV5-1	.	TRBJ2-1	CASSLATSGRGNEQFF	TGCGCCAGCAGCTTGGCGACTAGCGGGAGGGGCAATGAGCAGTTCTTC
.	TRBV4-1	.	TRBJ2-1	CASSQEGTGYNEQFF	TGCGCCAGCAGCCAAGAGGGGACTGGCTACAATGAGCAGTTCTTC
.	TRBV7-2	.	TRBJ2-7	CASRVDTLYEQYF	TGTGCCAGCAGGGTCGATACTTTATACGAGCAGTACTTC
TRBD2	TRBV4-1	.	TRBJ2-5	CASSQDPTSGSGSQYF	TGCGCCAGCAGCCAAGATCCGACTAGCGGGAGTGGGTCCCAGTACTTC
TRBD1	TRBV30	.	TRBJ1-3	CAWDRGANTIYF	TGTGCCTGGGACAGGGGAGCGAACACCATATATTTT
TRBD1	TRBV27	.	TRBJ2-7	CASSPGTGGEQYF	TGTGCCAGCAGTCCCGGGACAGGGGGCGAGCAGTACTTC
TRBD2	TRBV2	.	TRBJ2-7	CASSRDSGSSPPPYEQYF	TGTGCCAGCAGTCGAGATAGCGGGAGTTCCCCGCCCCCTTACGAGCAATACTTC
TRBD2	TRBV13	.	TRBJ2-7	CASSLGHTSGNTYEQYF	TGTGCCAGCAGCCTGGGCCATACTAGCGGGAACACCTACGAGCAGTACTTC
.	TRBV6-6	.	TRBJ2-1	CASSYGTLVEQFF	TGTGCCAGCAGTTACGGGACTTTGGTTGAGCAGTTCTTC
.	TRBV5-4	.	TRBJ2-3	CASSGDWGPTANTQYF	TGTGCCAGCAGCGGGGATTGGGGCCCGACAGCGAATACGCAGTATTTT
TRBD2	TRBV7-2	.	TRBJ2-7	CASSLGAGADEQYF	TGTGCCAGCAGCTTAGGAGCGGGAGCGGACGAGCAGTACTTC
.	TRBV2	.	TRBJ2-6	CASIDSSGANVLTF	TGTGCCAGCATAGACAGCTCTGGGGCCAACGTCCTGACTTTC
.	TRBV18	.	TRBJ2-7	CASSPDRSEQYF	TGTGCCAGCTCACCAGACAGATCCGAGCAGTACTTC
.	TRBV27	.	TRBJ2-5	CASSVPGRTQYF	TGTGCCAGCTCCGTCCCAGGGCGGACCCAGTACTTC
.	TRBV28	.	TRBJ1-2	CASSLSPAGVGHTF	TGTGCCAGCAGTTTATCGCCCGCGGGGGTCGGCCACACCTTC
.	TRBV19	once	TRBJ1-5	CASSSQINQPQHF	TGTGCCAGTAGTTCCCAGATCAATCAGCCCCAGCATTTT
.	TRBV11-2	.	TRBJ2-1	CASSPMGSYNEQFF	TGTGCCAGCAGCCCAATGGGGAGTTACAATGAGCAGTTCTTC
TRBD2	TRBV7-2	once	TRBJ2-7	CASSPYSGTAYEQYF	TGTGCCAGCAGCCCCTATAGCGGGACGGCCTACGAGCAGTACTTC
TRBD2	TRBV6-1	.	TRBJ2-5	CASNWGRADETQYF	TGTGCCAGCAATTGGGGGAGGGCCGACGAGACCCAGTACTTC
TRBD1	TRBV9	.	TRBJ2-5	CASSASGTGDLPQYF	TGTGCCAGCAGCGCATCCGGGACAGGGGATTTACCCCAGTACTTC
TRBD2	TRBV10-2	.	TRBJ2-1	CASSDPLGLAVTYNEQFF	TGCGCCAGCAGTGACCCTCTCGGACTAGCGGTAACCTACAATGAGCAGTTCTTC
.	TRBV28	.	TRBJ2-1	CASSQGTFNEQFF	TGTGCCAGCAGTCAAGGGACTTTTAATGAGCAGTTCTTC
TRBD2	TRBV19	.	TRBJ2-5	CASRVTSGTETQYF	TGTGCCAGTAGAGTAACTAGCGGGACAGAGACCCAGTACTTC
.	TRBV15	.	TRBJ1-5	CATSRNRDSRAKQPQHF	TGTGCCACCAGCAGAAATCGGGATTCAAGAGCGAAACAGCCCCAGCATTTT
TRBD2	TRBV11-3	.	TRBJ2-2	CASRVGLAGVGTGELFF	TGTGCCAGCAGGGTTGGACTAGCGGGAGTTGGTACCGGGGAGCTGTTTTTT
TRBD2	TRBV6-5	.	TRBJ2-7	CASSLVSGSYEQYF	TGTGCCAGCAGTTTAGTTAGCGGGAGCTACGAGCAGTACTTC
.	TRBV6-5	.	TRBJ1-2	CASSMEGTVFSYTF	TGTGCCAGCAGTATGGAGGGTACTGTCTTTAGCTACACCTTC
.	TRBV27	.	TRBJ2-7	CASSFKDSNEQYF	TGTGCCAGCAGTTTTAAGGACAGCAACGAGCAGTACTTC
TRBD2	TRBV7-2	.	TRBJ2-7	CASSPRWAGGAGEQYF	TGTGCCAGCAGCCCCCGGTGGGCGGGAGGTGCGGGCGAGCAGTACTTC
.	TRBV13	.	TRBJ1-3	CASSLAGGSGNTIYF	TGTGCCAGCAGCTTAGCCGGAGGGAGTGGAAACACCATATATTTT
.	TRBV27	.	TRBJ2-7	CASSLSPAGGEQYF	TGTGCCAGCAGTTTATCTCCGGCCGGGGGAGAGCAGTACTTC
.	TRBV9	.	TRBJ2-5	CASSVGAIHSVQETQYF	TGTGCCAGCAGCGTAGGGGCTATCCACAGTGTACAAGAGACCCAGTACTTC
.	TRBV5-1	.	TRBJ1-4	CASSRTATNEKLFF	TGCGCCAGCAGCCGTACTGCAACTAATGAAAAACTGTTTTTT
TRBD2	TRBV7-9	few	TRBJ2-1	CASSLRGSSGNEQFF	TGTGCCAGCAGCTTGCGCGGGAGCTCGGGGAATGAGCAGTTCTTC
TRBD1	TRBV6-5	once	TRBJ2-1	CASSWTGAYNEQFF	TGTGCCAGCAGTTGGACAGGGGCCTACAATGAGCAGTTCTTC
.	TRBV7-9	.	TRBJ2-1	CASSLPGDSYNEQFF	TGTGCCAGCAGCTTACCGGGGGACTCCTACAATGAGCAGTTCTTC
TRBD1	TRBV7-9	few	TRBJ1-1	CASSRTGGTEAFF	TGTGCCAGCAGTCGGACAGGGGGCACTGAAGCTTTCTTT
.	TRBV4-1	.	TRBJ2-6	CASSQLQGSGANVLTF	TGCGCCAGCAGCCAATTGCAGGGTTCTGGGGCCAACGTCCTGACTTTC